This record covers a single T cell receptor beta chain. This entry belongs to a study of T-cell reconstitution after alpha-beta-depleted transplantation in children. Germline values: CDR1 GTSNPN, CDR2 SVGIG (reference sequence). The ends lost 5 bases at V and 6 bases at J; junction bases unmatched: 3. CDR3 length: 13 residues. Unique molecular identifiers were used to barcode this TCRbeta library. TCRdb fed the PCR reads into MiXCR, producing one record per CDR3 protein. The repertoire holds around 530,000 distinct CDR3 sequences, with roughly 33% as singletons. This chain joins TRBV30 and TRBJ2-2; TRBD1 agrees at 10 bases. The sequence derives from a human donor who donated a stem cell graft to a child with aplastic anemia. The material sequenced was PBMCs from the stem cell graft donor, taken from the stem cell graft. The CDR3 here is CAWGQGGAGELFF. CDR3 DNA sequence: TGTGCCTGGGGACAGGGGGGCGCCGGGGAGCTGTTTTTT.